The 6 T cell receptor beta chains below were found in one sample sequenced in a study of blood T cell repertoires in COVID-19. Clones were sequenced by immunoSEQ multiplex PCR, and TCRdb holds only the in-frame ones, with some missing. The sample has about 480,000 clones, more than 75% seen once. Sequencing was performed on PBMCs or T cells enriched from blood (not recorded which). Receptors were obtained from a woman aged 40 to 50 who had recovered from COVID-19.

This clone was seen at least ten times. The rearrangement uses TRBV18 and TRBJ1-5; tentatively, D is TRBD1 (5 bases). Germline values: CDR1 KGHSH, CDR2 LQKENI. This CDR3 has 14 residues. With 3 bases removed from V and 6 bases from J, the gap between germline ends came to 12 bases. The CDR3 DNA reads as TGTGCCAGCTCACCTGGGGCAGTCAGTCAGCCCCAGCATTTT. Translation: CASSPGAVSQPQHF.

The chain combines TRBV5-5 with TRBJ1-1, with D perhaps TRBD1 (6 bases). The CDR3 has 14 amino acids. V was trimmed by 4 bases and J by 4 bases, leaving 14 bases between them. Germline values: CDR1 SGHKS, CDR2 YYEKEE (reference sequence). The CDR3 sequence: CASSKTGDTTEAFF. CDR3 DNA sequence: TGTGCCAGCAGCAAGACAGGTGATACCACTGAAGCTTTCTTT.

This clone was observed a single time. The chain recombines TRBV5-1 with TRBJ2-5; a possible D gene is TRBD1 (5 bases). Germline CDR1 is SGHRS and CDR2 is YFSETQ. The CDR3 length is 14 residues. V lost 4 bases, J lost 5 bases, and 15 bases lay in between. The CDR3 bases are TGCGCCAGCAGCCCGCAGGGAAGACGGGAGACCCAGTACTTC. Translated: CASSPQGRRETQYF.

The CDR3 nucleotides read TGTGCCAGCAGCTTATCGACGGGCGGGTCCCTTTACGAGCAGTACTTC. Translating gives CASSLSTGGSLYEQYF. J is TRBJ2-7 and V is TRBV5-4, with D possibly matching TRBD2 (5 bases). The CDR3 covers 16 residues. Trimming removed 2 bases from V and 4 bases from J, with 19 bases in between. From germline, CDR1 is SGHNT and CDR2 YYREEE (reference sequence).

The chain recombines TRBV9 with TRBJ2-3, with 8 bases lining up with TRBD2. The germline CDR1 and CDR2 sequences are SGDLS and YYNGEE. V gave up 7 bases and J gave up 6 bases; unmatched junction bases: 10. The CDR3 extends over 14 amino acids. The CDR3: CASSLSGGRDTQYF. DNA of the CDR3: TGTGCCAGCTCCCTATCGGGGGGGCGGGATACGCAGTATTTT.

The genes are TRBV5-6 and TRBJ2-5; weak D call: TRBD1 (6 bases). The germline gives CDR1 SGHDT, CDR2 YYEEEE. The CDR3 spans 13 residues. V lost 7 bases, J lost 5 bases, and 15 bases lay in between. In nucleotides, the CDR3 is TGTGCCAGCTCTCCAGGGGTGGAGGAGACCCAGTACTTC. This sequence encodes CASSPGVEETQYF.